A selection of T cell receptor beta chains follows, all from one sample in a study of Graves' ophthalmopathy and Graves' hyperthyroidism. TCRdb itself ran the multiplex PCR reads through MiXCR, one entry per CDR3 protein. This sample has about 700,000 distinct CDR3 sequences, with 40% found just once. The specimen was peripheral blood. These receptors all come from an adult man with Graves' ophthalmopathy. The CDR3 runs from the conserved cysteine through the conserved F or W. The D gene is left open where the match is weak. Clone size, where shown, is once, few, many, or a class for clones that have expanded.

TRBV24-1	TRBJ1-5	TRBD1	once	TGTGCCAGCGACCGTCAGGGGACAGGGTATGATCAGCCCCAGCATTTT	CASDRQGTGYDQPQHF
TRBV5-4	TRBJ2-7	-	-	TGTGCCAGCAGCTTGGGGGGGAGTATCGAGCAGTACTTC	CASSLGGSIEQYF
TRBV24-1	TRBJ1-5	-	-	TGTGCCAGCAGTGAATTGTCTGGGAATCAGCCCCAGCATTTT	CASSELSGNQPQHF
TRBV2	TRBJ2-5	-	few	TGTGCCAGCTTAGACCAACTTCTAACAGGGCCCCAAGAGACCCAGTACTTC	CASLDQLLTGPQETQYF
TRBV7-9	TRBJ2-6	-	-	TGTGCCAGCTCACTCTGGTCTGGGGCCAACGTCCTGACTTTC	CASSLWSGANVLTF
TRBV24-1	TRBJ1-5	-	-	TGTGCTAGAGTCCCTCAGGGAAATCAGCCCCAGCATTTT	CARVPQGNQPQHF
TRBV10-3	TRBJ1-6	TRBD1	many	TGTGCCAGCCGACCGGACAGGGAGTATTCACCCCTCCACTTT	CASRPDREYSPLHF
TRBV19	TRBJ1-1	-	-	TGTGCCAGTACCCAGGTGACGAACACTGAAGCTTTCTTT	CASTQVTNTEAFF
TRBV7-3	TRBJ2-6	-	few	TGTGCCAGCGGCTCCCAAGGGGTTCGCCACTCCTTCAGCTCTGGGGCCAACGTCCTGACTTTC	CASGSQGVRHSFSSGANVLTF
TRBV7-9	TRBJ2-2	-	-	TGTGCCAGCGGGCATAACGGGGGGCTGTTTTTT	CASGHNGGLFF
TRBV7-8	TRBJ1-1	-	-	TGTGCCAGCAGCCAGGCGACAGGAGGACCTGAAGCTTTCTTT	CASSQATGGPEAFF
TRBV7-6	TRBJ2-5	TRBD1	once	TGTGCCAGCAGCTTCCGGGACAGGGGAGGGACCCAGTACTTC	CASSFRDRGGTQYF
TRBV15	TRBJ1-2	-	-	TGTGCCACCCGAACGTCGGGGAACTATGGCTACACCTTC	CATRTSGNYGYTF
TRBV9	TRBJ2-2	TRBD2	few	TGTGCCAGCAGCGAGGGGACGCGGGGGACCGGGGAGCTGTTTTTT	CASSEGTRGTGELFF
TRBV19	TRBJ1-3	-	-	TGTGCCAGTACCCATGATATCGGACAGCGGAGGAACACCATATATTTT	CASTHDIGQRRNTIYF
TRBV19	TRBJ1-5	-	many	TGTGCCAGTAGTGGTCAGGTCCTTTTT	CASSGQVLF
TRBV11-2	TRBJ2-5	TRBD1	-	TGTGCCAGCAGCTCACAGGGGTCTGTGGAGACCCAGTACTTC	CASSSQGSVETQYF
TRBV5-6	TRBJ1-5	TRBD1	-	TGTGCCAGCAGCGGGACAGGGGCCAGTAATAGCAATCAGCCCCAGCATTTT	CASSGTGASNSNQPQHF
TRBV29-1	TRBJ1-6	TRBD1	once	TGCAGCGTTGAGACAGGGGAGAACACACCCCTCCACTTT	CSVETGENTPLHF
TRBV25-1	TRBJ2-2	-	-	-	CACSASREMNTGELFF
TRBV12-3/TRBV12-4	TRBJ1-4	-	-	TGTGCCAGCAGCCTTAGCGGAGGGGCGACTGAAAAACTGTTTTTT	CASSLSGGATEKLFF
TRBV10-3	TRBJ2-7	-	-	TGTGCCAGCCGAAAAGGTCCGGGGAGCTCCTACGAGCAGTACTTC	CASRKGPGSSYEQYF
TRBV7-9	TRBJ2-2	-	-	TGTGCCTGCAGCTCCGGGACCACGAACACCGGGGAGCTGTTTTTT	CACSSGTTNTGELFF
TRBV7-9	TRBJ2-2	-	once	TGTGCCAGCAGCTTGAACAACGATTTGACCGGGGAGCTGTTTTTT	CASSLNNDLTGELFF
TRBV5-1	TRBJ1-1	TRBD1	-	TGTGCCAGCAGCTTAGGACAGGGGGGGTTTGGCACTGAAGCTTTCTTT	CASSLGQGGFGTEAFF
TRBV19	TRBJ2-7	TRBD1	few	TGTGCCAGTTTAGACAGGGGGCCCCCCTACGAGCAGTACTTC	CASLDRGPPYEQYF
TRBV25-1	TRBJ2-2	-	-	TGTGCCAGCAGTTACAAATCCGGCGCGAACACCGGGGAGCTGTTTTTT	CASSYKSGANTGELFF
TRBV7-2	TRBJ2-3	TRBD2	-	TGTGCCAGCGCTATGGCGGGAGCTCCAGATACGCAGTATTTT	CASAMAGAPDTQYF
TRBV10-3	TRBJ1-2	-	-	TGTGCCGGATACGGCGGCTATGGCTACACCTTC	CAGYGGYGYTF
TRBV7-2	TRBJ2-7	TRBD2	once	TGTGCCAGCAGCTTAATGCTAGCGGGAGGGAACGAGCAGTACTTC	CASSLMLAGGNEQYF
TRBV20-1	TRBJ1-1	-	few	TGCAGTGCCCCCCGGGCCGAAACCCAGAACACTGAAGCTTTCTTT	CSAPRAETQNTEAFF
TRBV10-3	TRBJ2-7	TRBD1	many	TGTGCCACCCGAGGACAGGCCGTCACGCGCGAGCAGTACTTC	CATRGQAVTREQYF
TRBV2	TRBJ1-2	-	-	TGTGCCAGCAGTGAGAATGGGACGAAGGATGGCTACACCTTC	CASSENGTKDGYTF
TRBV20-1	TRBJ2-7	-	-	TGCAGTGCTAGAGAATCCCCTACCTACGAGCAGTACTTC	CSARESPTYEQYF
TRBV6-6	TRBJ1-1	-	-	TGTGCCAGTTGGTCTACTTTAACTGAAGCTTTCTTT	CASWSTLTEAFF
TRBV10-3	TRBJ1-5	-	many	TGTGCCATCAGTGTGGAGGGTAGTCAGCCCCAGCATTTT	CAISVEGSQPQHF
TRBV19	TRBJ1-2	-	-	TGTGCCAGTAGTCAACTAAACAGACTCCAGGCCTGTGGCTACACCTTC	CASSQLNRLQACGYTF
TRBV29-1	TRBJ1-1	TRBD1	-	TGCAGCGCTGGGGGGGACAGTGGTCATACTGAAGCTTTCTTT	CSAGGDSGHTEAFF